This passage covers 27 T cell receptor beta chains from one sample sequenced in a study of breast tumors, draining lymph nodes, adjacent tissues. TCRdb independently ran MiXCR on the multiplex PCR reads; one entry per CDR3 protein. There are approximately 140,000 distinct CDR3 sequences in the sample; 30% to 35% occur only once, and around 2.3% lies in the top ten. Breast cancer patients provided tissue from their axillary draining lymph nodes. Sequencing input: axillary lymph node tissue. The receptors come from a female donor with breast cancer. Some clones in this sample may be carry-over from other donors' samples.

This clonotype was observed at least ten times. V is TRBV5-6 and J is TRBJ2-5; the D call may be TRBD1 or TRBD2 (7 bases each). The CDR3 loop spans 15 amino acids. Germline V gene data show CDR1 as SGHDT and CDR2 as YYEEEE. V lost 4 bases and J 4 bases, leaving 17 bases between the germline ends. CDR3 region: CASSLRTGGRETQYF. As DNA, the CDR3 is TGTGCCAGCAGCCTAAGGACAGGCGGGAGAGAGACCCAGTACTTC. Together with reference TRBV5-6 and TRBJ2-5, the CDR3 gives the full variable domain: DAGVTQSPTHLIKTRGQQVTLRCSPKSGHDTVSWYQQALGQGPQFIFQYYEEEERQRGNFPDRFSGHQFPNYSSELNVNALLLGDSALYLCASSLRTGGRETQYFGPGTRLLVL.

This clonotype was counted at least ten times. This rearrangement joins TRBV5-6 to TRBJ2-7, with D possibly TRBD2 on 6 matching bases. Germline V gene data show CDR1 as SGHDT and CDR2 as YYEEEE. The CDR3 covers 15 residues. With 3 bases removed from V and 0 bases from J, the gap between germline ends came to 13 bases. CDR3 protein: CASSYWDGSSYEQYF. The CDR3 region has the DNA TGTGCCAGCAGCTACTGGGACGGGAGCTCCTACGAGCAGTACTTC.

This clonotype has a count of ten or more. The chain is built from TRBV28 and TRBJ1-5; a possible D gene is TRBD1 (5 bases). Trimming removed 4 bases from V and 5 bases from J, with 15 bases in between. Germline-derived CDR1 and CDR2 are MDHEN and SYDVKM. The CDR3 totals 15 residues. CDR3 sequence (DNA): TGTGCCAGCAGTTCGGGACTCCTAGAAGATCAGCCCCAGCATTTT. Its protein is CASSSGLLEDQPQHF. The whole variable domain, remainder taken from reference TRBV28 and TRBJ1-5, is DVKVTQSSRYLVKRTGEKVFLECVQDMDHENMFWYRQDPGLGLRLIYFSYDVKMKEKGDIPEGYSVSREKKERFSLILESASTNQTSMYLCASSSGLLEDQPQHFGDGTRLSIL.

This clonotype was seen only a few times. With a much larger clone just one base away, this may be a read error. V is TRBV10-1 and J is TRBJ2-7; D is uncertain. Germline lookup yields CDR1 WNHNN and CDR2 SYGVQD (reference sequence). The CDR3 sequence is 13 residues long. The CDR3 reads CAGSASGTYEQYF. The DNA for the CDR3 is TGCGCCGGCAGTGCCAGTGGTACCTACGAGCAGTACTTC.

J is TRBJ1-1 and V is TRBV5-1; unclear D gene. Germline V gene data show CDR1 as SGHRS and CDR2 as YFSETQ. Trimming removed 3 bases at V and 1 base at J, with 16 bases between. The CDR3 covers 16 residues. The CDR3, as DNA: TGCGCCAGCAGCTCCAGAGGCGGTCTGAGGAACACTGAAGCTTTCTTT. It codes for CASSSRGGLRNTEAFF.

This chain connects TRBV9 to TRBJ1-5; possibly TRBD1 for D (5 bases). The CDR3 sequence is 16 residues long. V lost 0 bases and J 4 bases, leaving 14 bases between the germline ends. Per germline, CDR1 SGDLS and CDR2 YYNGEE. The CDR3 sequence is CASSVGWDGSNQPQHF. CDR3 bases: TGTGCCAGCAGCGTAGGATGGGACGGCAGTAATCAGCCCCAGCATTTT.

At least ten counts were recorded for this clonotype. Written as DNA, the CDR3 is TGCAGTGCTCGGGACCTCAGAAACACCATATATTTT. Translated: CSARDLRNTIYF. The J gene is TRBJ1-3, the V gene TRBV20-1; weak D call: TRBD1 (5 bases). This CDR3 region has 12 residues. Looked up from germline, CDR1 is DFQATT and CDR2 is SNEGSKA (reference sequence). Trimming removed 5 bases from V and 5 bases from J, with 10 bases in between.

This clonotype has ten or more counts. The rearrangement links TRBV18 to TRBJ2-3, with TRBD2 matching over 14 bases. Per the germline V gene, CDR1 is KGHSH and CDR2 is LQKENI. V shed 3 bases and J 4 bases; nucleotides not matched to a gene: 3. The CDR3 sequence is 16 residues long. The CDR3 spells CASSPRLAGGPDTQYF. The CDR3 DNA reads TGTGCCAGCTCACCCCGACTAGCGGGGGGGCCAGATACGCAGTATTTT.

The rearrangement links TRBV20-1 to TRBJ1-1, with a possible D match to TRBD1 (5 bases). Germline V CDR1 and CDR2: DFQATT, SNEGSKA (reference sequence). CDR3 size: 14 residues. V gave up 1 base and J gave up 7 bases, with 16 bases separating them. CDR3 sequence: CSARGAGREDEAFF. The CDR3 region has the DNA TGCAGTGCTAGAGGGGCGGGCAGGGAGGATGAAGCTTTCTTT.

This rearrangement joins TRBV7-9 to TRBJ1-1, with 7 bases that match TRBD1. CDR3 size: 14 residues. Germline V gene lookup returns CDR1 SEHNR and CDR2 FQNEAQ (reference sequence). V shed 5 bases and J 4 bases; nucleotides not matched to a gene: 7. The DNA for the CDR3 is TGTGCCAGCAGCCCCGACAGGGTGAGCACTGAAGCTTTCTTT. Amino acid sequence: CASSPDRVSTEAFF.

The rearrangement links TRBV5-1 to TRBJ1-2; 11 bases are shared with TRBD1. CDR3 length: 14 amino acids. Germline CDR1 and CDR2: SGHRS and YFSETQ. Trimming took 4 bases from V and 5 from J; bases not matched to a gene: 4. The CDR3 reads CASSRTGGDYGYTF. CDR3 DNA: TGCGCCAGCAGCCGGACAGGGGGCGATTATGGCTACACCTTC.

The chain couples TRBV20-1 to TRBJ2-5, with TRBD2 matching over 8 bases. The J call could be wrong; TRBJ2-1 is a better fit for the DNA end. Germline V lookup: CDR1 DFQATT, CDR2 SNEGSKA (reference sequence). The CDR3 covers 15 residues. The chain's CDR3 is CSARRLATPSNEQFF. The DNA of the CDR3 is TGCAGTGCTAGGCGACTAGCGACCCCCTCCAATGAGCAGTTCTTC.

This clonotype was counted ten times or more. The chain is built from TRBV12-3 or TRBV12-4 and TRBJ1-2, with 7 bases that match TRBD1. V shed 6 bases, J shed 2 bases, and the junction held 3 bases outside the gene matches. The CDR3 runs 13 residues. The CDR3 DNA sequence: TGTGCCAGCAGACAGGGACAGAACTATGGCTACACCTTC. Protein: CASRQGQNYGYTF.

This clonotype came up many times. V usage is TRBV6-1 and J usage is TRBJ1-5, with unresolved D. Germline V gene lookup returns CDR1 MNHNS and CDR2 SASEGT. This CDR3 is built from 14 residues. V shed 3 bases and J shed 1 base, with 7 bases lying between them. The CDR3 loop is CASSEVPSNQPQHF. DNA for the CDR3: TGTGCCAGCAGTGAGGTTCCGAGCAATCAGCCCCAGCATTTT.

The rearrangement joins TRBV24-1 to TRBJ2-7; D is perhaps TRBD1 (6 bases). Germline V gives CDR1 KGHDR, CDR2 SFDVKD. This CDR3 has 14 residues. Trimming shortened V by 3 bases and J by 3 bases, and 11 bases separated the two germline ends. The CDR3 spells CATSDDRSNYEQYV. Here the CDR3 DNA reads TGTGCCACCAGTGATGACAGGTCGAACTACGAGCAGTACGTC.

This clonotype occurred once. This sequence joins TRBV6-5 and TRBJ2-2, with 7 bases aligning to TRBD1. Per germline, CDR1 MNHEY and CDR2 SVGAGI. This CDR3 comprises 14 residues. Trimming cost V 7 bases and J 7 bases; bases outside gene matches: 9. The CDR3: CASTRGQSGGELFF. CDR3 in DNA: TGTGCCAGCACGAGGGGGCAAAGTGGCGGGGAGCTGTTTTTT.

As regards this clonotype: A much more abundant neighbour one base away suggests this may be a read error. V usage is TRBV11-1 and J usage is TRBJ2-5; D gene unclear. Germline V gives CDR1 SGHAT, CDR2 FQDESV (reference sequence). This CDR3 region has 13 residues. Trimming removed 4 bases from V and 7 bases from J, with 13 bases in between. The CDR3 spells CASSWKTQATQYF. The CDR3 DNA follows: TGTGCCAGCAGCTGGAAGACGCAGGCGACCCAGTACTTC.

This clonotype was picked up many times. The chain recombines TRBV7-3 with TRBJ1-5; a possible D gene is TRBD1 (5 bases). Germline CDR1 is SGHTA and CDR2 is FQGTGA. The CDR3 is 13 residues long. The V gene lost 9 bases and the J gene lost 1 base, with 10 bases spanning the gap. CDR3 residues: CASAQGSNQPQHF. The DNA of the CDR3 is TGTGCCAGTGCGCAGGGAAGCAATCAGCCCCAGCATTTT.

This clonotype occurred many times. V usage is TRBV11-2 and J usage is TRBJ2-2, with 10 bases lining up with TRBD2. The CDR3 totals 15 residues. V gave up 5 bases and J gave up 0 bases; unmatched junction bases: 0. The V gene's germline CDR1 is SGHAT and CDR2 FQNNGV. CDR3 DNA: TGTGCCAGCAGCCTAGCGGGAGCGAACACCGGGGAGCTGTTTTTT. It codes for CASSLAGANTGELFF.

Comments on this clonotype: This could be a read error, since a much larger clone is one nucleotide away. The conserved final phenylalanine or tryptophan is absent from the CDR3, which likely points to a read error. The chain employs TRBV20-1 and TRBJ2-5, with TRBD2 matching over 8 bases. Germline values: CDR1 DFQATT, CDR2 SNEGSKA (reference sequence). Trimming took 0 bases from V and 6 from J; bases not matched to a gene: 18. The CDR3 contains 18 residues. Here the CDR3 DNA reads TGCAGTGCTAGAGATCGAACTAGCGGACATCGAAAGGGGCAGACCCAGTACCTC. Translation: CSARDRTSGHRKGQTQYL.

Ten or more counts support this clonotype. The V call is TRBV15, the J call TRBJ1-2; 7 bases align to TRBD1. This CDR3 has 15 residues. V shed 0 bases and J 6 bases; nucleotides not matched to a gene: 7. Germline V gene data show CDR1 as LNHNV and CDR2 as YYDKDF (reference sequence). CDR3 nucleotides: TGTGCCACCAGCAGAGATACAGGGGCAGAGGATGGCTACACCTTC. The encoded protein is CATSRDTGAEDGYTF.

This clonotype came up many times. The J gene is TRBJ2-6, the V gene TRBV20-1; D call uncertain. The CDR3 contains 17 residues. CDR1 is DFQATT, CDR2 SNEGSKA, per germline (reference sequence). V was pared by 0 bases and J by 2 bases, with 14 bases between. The CDR3 region has the DNA TGCAGTGCTAGAGATATGAGACTGCCTGCTGGGGCCAACGTCCTGACTTTC. Residues: CSARDMRLPAGANVLTF.

This clonotype was found many times. The rearrangement uses TRBV6-5 and TRBJ2-5, with D perhaps given as TRBD1 or TRBD2 (6 bases each). V was clipped by 7 bases and J by 4 bases, with 16 bases between them. Germline CDR1 MNHEY, CDR2 SVGAGI. The CDR3 has 14 amino acids. The CDR3 region is CASTRGWGAETQYF. CDR3 bases: TGTGCCAGCACTCGGGGCTGGGGGGCAGAGACCCAGTACTTC.

In the case of this clonotype: At one end, the junction sequence differs from germline, possibly due to a read error. The V and J genes are TRBV19 and TRBJ2-5; D possibly uses TRBD1 or TRBD2 (5 bases each). This CDR3 is 17 amino acids long. From germline, CDR1 is LNHDA and CDR2 SQIVND (reference sequence). The CDR3 loop is CASSISGTDTGSGTQSF. The CDR3 region has the DNA TGTGCCAGTAGTATATCCGGGACGGACACAGGATCGGGGACCCAGTCCTTC. Full variable domain (missing parts from reference TRBV19 and TRBJ2-5): DGGITQSPKYLFRKEGQNVTLSCEQNLNHDAMYWYRQDPGQGLRLIYYSQIVNDFQKGDIAEGYSVSREKKESFPLTVTSAQKNPTAFYLCASSISGTDTGSGTQSFGPGTRLLVL.

This clonotype occurred many times. The gene calls are TRBV12-3 or TRBV12-4 and TRBJ2-5; the D gene is possibly TRBD2 (6 bases). This CDR3 has 12 residues. The V gene lost 8 bases and the J gene lost 4 bases, with 11 bases spanning the gap. The CDR3 here is CASGGMGETQYF. In nucleotides, the CDR3 is TGTGCCAGCGGGGGGATGGGAGAGACCCAGTACTTC.

Of note for this clonotype: This could be a read error, since a much larger clone is one nucleotide away. This chain uses TRBV6-2 or TRBV6-3 with TRBJ1-2, with 7 bases matching TRBD1. There are 13 residues in the CDR3. Germline CDR1 is MNHEY and CDR2 is SVGEGT. The CDR3 spells CANSLGQTYGYTF. CDR3 DNA sequence: TGTGCCAACAGTTTGGGACAGACTTATGGCTACACCTTC.

This clonotype appeared many times. V gene TRBV4-1 combines with J gene TRBJ1-2, with 8 bases identical to TRBD1. Trimming at V came to 2 bases and at J to 5 bases, leaving 4 bases not matched to a gene. Germline V gene data show CDR1 as MGHRA and CDR2 as YSYEKL. The CDR3 has 14 residues. CDR3 nucleotide sequence: TGCGCCAGCAGCCAAAATCAGGGGGCTTATGGCTACACCTTC. This gives the protein CASSQNQGAYGYTF.